These T cell receptor beta chains were read from a single sample in a study of T cells in Graves' hyperthyroidism and ophthalmopathy. Each CDR3 protein is one row after TCRdb ran MiXCR on the multiplex PCR reads. The sample includes some 350,000 distinct CDR3 sequences, about 25% of them seen just once. Sequencing input: blood. These receptors were obtained from a man between 50 and 59 years old with Graves' hyperthyroidism. Both conserved end residues are part of each CDR3. Fields, in order: V gene, J gene, clone size, D gene, CDR3 DNA, CDR3 protein. D genes are given only for firm matches. Only part of the rows carry a size: once, few, many, or a class if the clone is expanded.

TRBV4-2	TRBJ2-3	once	-	TGTGCCAACAGCCAAGATCCAGCGGGCCGGGTATTTAAGGGCACAGATACGCAGTATTTT	CANSQDPAGRVFKGTDTQYF
TRBV7-3	TRBJ2-2	-	-	TGTGCCAGCACCATCGGGGGCGGGACCGGGGAGCTGTTTTTT	CASTIGGGTGELFF
TRBV18	TRBJ2-7	-	TRBD2	TGTGCCAGCTCACCATCCGGGACTATAGAGAGCTCCTACGAGCAGTACTTC	CASSPSGTIESSYEQYF
TRBV30	TRBJ1-5	-	-	TGTGCCTGGAGTGTCTCAGGGTTGGGGCAGCCCCAGCATTTT	CAWSVSGLGQPQHF
TRBV6-1	TRBJ2-7	few	TRBD1	TGTGCCGTCCGGGACAGCAACTCCTACGAGCAGTACTTC	CAVRDSNSYEQYF
TRBV3-1	TRBJ1-1	many	-	TGTGCCAGCAGCCAAGTTCAGGGGTACACTGAAGCTTTCTTT	CASSQVQGYTEAFF
TRBV6-5	TRBJ1-2	-	-	TGTGCCAGCAGTTACGGTAAACAGGGCATAAACTATGGCTACACCTTC	CASSYGKQGINYGYTF
TRBV11-1	TRBJ1-1	-	-	TGTGCCAGCAGCTACTCGACGGAAGGCGCTGAAGCTTTCTTT	CASSYSTEGAEAFF
TRBV7-9	TRBJ1-1	-	-	TGTGCCAGCAGCTCGGACATACACACTGAAGCTTTCTTT	CASSSDIHTEAFF
TRBV20-1	TRBJ1-5	-	-	TGCAGTGCTAGTTGGCACCACCACAATCAGCCCCAGCATTTT	CSASWHHHNQPQHF
TRBV3-1	TRBJ2-3	many	TRBD2	TGTGCCAGCAGCCTAGCGGGAGTCGGCGGCACGCAGTATTTT	CASSLAGVGGTQYF
TRBV28	TRBJ1-5	-	TRBD1	TGCGCCAGCAGCCAAGAGCACGACAGGGGCAATCAGCCCCAGCATTTT	CASSQEHDRGNQPQHF
TRBV27	TRBJ2-7	few	-	TGTGCCAGCAGTGAAGGCGTGTCTGGTGAGCAGTACTTC	CASSEGVSGEQYF
TRBV11-2	TRBJ2-5	few	-	TGTGCCAGCAGCTTAATGCTAGCCCAGTACTTC	CASSLMLAQYF
TRBV27	TRBJ1-5	-	-	TGTGCCAGCAGTTTATCGTCGGGGCTTCAGCCCCAGCATTTT	CASSLSSGLQPQHF
TRBV12-3/TRBV12-4	TRBJ1-2	-	-	TGTGCCAGCAGTCTTGGAGGGGTCCTCCCTCTATATAACTATGGCTACACCTTC	CASSLGGVLPLYNYGYTF
TRBV12-3/TRBV12-4	TRBJ1-1	-	-	TGTGCCAGCAGTTTGTTCTCAGGGGCGTCTATTTATGAAGCTTTCTTT	CASSLFSGASIYEAFF
TRBV20-1	TRBJ2-2	-	-	TGCAGTGCTAGCATTTCGGCACCGAACACCGGGGAGCTGTTTTTT	CSASISAPNTGELFF